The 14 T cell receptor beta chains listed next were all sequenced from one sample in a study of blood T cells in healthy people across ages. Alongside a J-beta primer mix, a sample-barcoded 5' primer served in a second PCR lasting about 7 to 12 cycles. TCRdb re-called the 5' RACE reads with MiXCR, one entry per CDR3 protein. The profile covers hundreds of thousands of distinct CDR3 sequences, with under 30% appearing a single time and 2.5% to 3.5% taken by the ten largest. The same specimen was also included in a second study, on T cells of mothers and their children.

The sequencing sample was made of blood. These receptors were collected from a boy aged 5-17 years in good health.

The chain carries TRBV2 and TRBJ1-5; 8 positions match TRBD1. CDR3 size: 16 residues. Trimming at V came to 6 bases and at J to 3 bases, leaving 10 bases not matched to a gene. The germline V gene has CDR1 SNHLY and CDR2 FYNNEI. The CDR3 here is CASRARGRSTNQPQHF. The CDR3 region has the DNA TGTGCCAGCAGGGCCAGGGGGCGGTCAACCAATCAGCCCCAGCATTTT.

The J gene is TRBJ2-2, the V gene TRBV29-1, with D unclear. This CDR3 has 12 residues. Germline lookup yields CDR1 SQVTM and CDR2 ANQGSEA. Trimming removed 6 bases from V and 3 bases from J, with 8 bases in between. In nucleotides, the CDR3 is TGCAGCGTAGTAGGCGACACCGGGGAGCTGTTTTTT. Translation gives CSVVGDTGELFF.

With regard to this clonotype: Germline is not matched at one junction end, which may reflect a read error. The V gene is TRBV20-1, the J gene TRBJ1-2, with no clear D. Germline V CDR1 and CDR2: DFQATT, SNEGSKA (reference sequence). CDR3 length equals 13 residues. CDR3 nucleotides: TGCAGTGCTGAACCCGTCGGCAACTATGGCCACACCTTC. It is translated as CSAEPVGNYGHTF.

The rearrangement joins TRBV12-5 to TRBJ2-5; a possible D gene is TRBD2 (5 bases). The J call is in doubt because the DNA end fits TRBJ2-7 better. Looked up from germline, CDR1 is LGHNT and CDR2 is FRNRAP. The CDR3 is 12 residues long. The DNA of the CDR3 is TGTGCTAGTGGCCGACGGGACTACGAGCAGTACTTC. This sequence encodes CASGRRDYEQYF.

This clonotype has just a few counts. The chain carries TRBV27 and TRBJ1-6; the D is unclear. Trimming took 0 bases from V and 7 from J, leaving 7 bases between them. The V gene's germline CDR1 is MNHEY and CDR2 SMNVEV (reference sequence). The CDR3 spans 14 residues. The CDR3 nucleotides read TGTGCCAGCAGTTTATCGATGGGAAATTCACCCCTCCACTTT. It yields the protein CASSLSMGNSPLHF.

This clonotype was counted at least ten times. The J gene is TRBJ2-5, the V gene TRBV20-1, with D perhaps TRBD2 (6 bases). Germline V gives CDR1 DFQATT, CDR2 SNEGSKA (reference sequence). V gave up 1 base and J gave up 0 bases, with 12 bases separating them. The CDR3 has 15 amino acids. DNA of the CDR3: TGCAGTGCTAGAGGGGGCGCGGGGTACCAAGAGACCCAGTACTTC. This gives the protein CSARGGAGYQETQYF.

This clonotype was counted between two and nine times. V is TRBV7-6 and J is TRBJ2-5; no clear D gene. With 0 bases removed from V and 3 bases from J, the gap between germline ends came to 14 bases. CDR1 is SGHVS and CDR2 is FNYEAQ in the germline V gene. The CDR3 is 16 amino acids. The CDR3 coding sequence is TGTGCCAGCAGCTTAGCGACTGATCGGGCGAAAGAGACCCAGTACTTC. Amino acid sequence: CASSLATDRAKETQYF.

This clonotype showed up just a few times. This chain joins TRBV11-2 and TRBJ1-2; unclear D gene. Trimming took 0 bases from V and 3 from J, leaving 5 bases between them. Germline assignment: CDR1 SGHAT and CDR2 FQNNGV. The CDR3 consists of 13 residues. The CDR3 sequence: CASSLDSHYGYTF. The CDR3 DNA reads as TGTGCCAGCAGCTTAGACAGCCACTATGGCTACACCTTC.

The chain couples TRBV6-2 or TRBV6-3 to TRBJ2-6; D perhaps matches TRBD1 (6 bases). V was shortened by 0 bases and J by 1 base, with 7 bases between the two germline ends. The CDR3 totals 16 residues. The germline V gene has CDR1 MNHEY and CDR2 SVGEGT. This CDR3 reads CASSYSDRSGANVLTF. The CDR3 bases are TGTGCCAGCAGTTACTCTGACAGGTCTGGGGCCAACGTCCTGACTTTC.

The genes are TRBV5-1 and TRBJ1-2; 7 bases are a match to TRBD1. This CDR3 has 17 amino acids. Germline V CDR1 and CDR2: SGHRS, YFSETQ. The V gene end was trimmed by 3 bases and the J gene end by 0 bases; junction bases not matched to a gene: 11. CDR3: CASSSAGQPGANYGYTF. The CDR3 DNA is TGCGCCAGCAGCTCGGCGGGACAGCCCGGAGCTAACTATGGCTACACCTTC.

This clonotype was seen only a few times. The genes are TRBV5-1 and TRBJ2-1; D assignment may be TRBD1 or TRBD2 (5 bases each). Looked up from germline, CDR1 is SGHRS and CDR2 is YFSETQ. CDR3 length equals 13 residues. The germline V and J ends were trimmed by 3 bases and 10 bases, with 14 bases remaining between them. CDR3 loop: CASSSSPGAEQFF. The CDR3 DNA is TGCGCCAGCAGCTCCTCGCCCGGGGCCGAGCAGTTCTTC. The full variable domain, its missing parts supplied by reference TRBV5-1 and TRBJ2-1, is KAGVTQTPRYLIKTRGQQVTLSCSPISGHRSVSWYQQTPGQGLQFLFEYFSETQRNKGNFPGRFSGRQFSNSRSEMNVSTLELGDSALYLCASSSSPGAEQFFGPGTRLTVL.

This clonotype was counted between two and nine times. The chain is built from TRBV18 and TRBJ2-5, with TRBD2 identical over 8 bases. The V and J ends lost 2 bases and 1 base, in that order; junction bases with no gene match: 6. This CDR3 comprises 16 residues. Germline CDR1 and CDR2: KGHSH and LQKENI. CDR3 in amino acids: CASSPVSSGSQETQYF. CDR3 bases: TGTGCCAGCTCACCAGTGTCTAGCGGGTCCCAAGAGACCCAGTACTTC. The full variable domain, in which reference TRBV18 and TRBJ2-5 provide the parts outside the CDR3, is NAGVMQNPRHLVRRRGQEARLRCSPMKGHSHVYWYRQLPEEGLKFMVYLQKENIIDESGMPKERFSAEFPKEGPSILRIQQVVRGDSAAYFCASSPVSSGSQETQYFGPGTRLLVL.

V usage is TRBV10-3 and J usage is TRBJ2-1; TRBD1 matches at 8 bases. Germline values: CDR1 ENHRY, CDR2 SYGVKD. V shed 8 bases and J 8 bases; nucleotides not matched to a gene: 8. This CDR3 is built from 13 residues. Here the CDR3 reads CAIGPDRVDEQFF. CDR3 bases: TGTGCCATCGGCCCGGACAGGGTCGATGAGCAGTTCTTC.

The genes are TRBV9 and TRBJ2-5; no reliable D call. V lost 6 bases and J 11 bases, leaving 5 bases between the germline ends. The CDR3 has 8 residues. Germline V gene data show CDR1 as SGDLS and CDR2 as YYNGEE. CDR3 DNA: TGTGCCAGCAATAAGCAGTACTTC. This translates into CASNKQYF.